This TCR beta chain derives from a study of cytomegalovirus exposure and HLA in healthy donors. Both 60 Vbeta primers and 13 Jbeta primers went into the PCR. Method: immunoSEQ multiplex PCR; TCRdb's copy keeps in-frame clones and lacks some. There are about 110,000 clones in the sample; roughly 68% occur only once, and 2.2% lies in the top ten. V shed 3 bases and J shed 0 bases, with 15 bases lying between them. Germline loops: CDR1 LNHDA, CDR2 SQIVND (reference sequence). The length of the CDR3 is 17 residues. This clone was seen only a few times. The antigen is unknown. Findings and caveats of the study: With further analysis later on, most CMV-associated TCR beta chains appeared HLA-restricted. Association of about 17,000 TCR beta sequences with HLA alleles was found at 0.05 false discovery rate in a later analysis.

This clonotype was obtained from a woman aged 30 to 39 in good health and CMV-seronegative. V usage is TRBV19 and J usage is TRBJ2-1; D may be TRBD2 (6 bases). Specimen: PBMCs. CDR3 nucleotides: TGTGCCAGTAGTATTTCTAGCGCAGCGAGCTCCTACAATGAGCAGTTCTTC. It is translated as CASSISSAASSYNEQFF.